This entry lists 5 T cell receptor beta chains sequenced from one sample in a study of cytomegalovirus exposure and HLA in healthy donors. PCR used 60 Vbeta primers and 13 Jbeta primers. TCRdb keeps only in-frame clones here, not all; method: immunoSEQ multiplex PCR. The sample contains 120,000 to 150,000 clones, around three quarters of which appear only once. The sample was PBMCs. The receptors here all came from a man aged 35 to 55 in good health and CMV-seropositive.

The chain has TRBV27 and TRBJ2-6; D is ambiguous. Germline CDR1 reads MNHEY; CDR2 reads SMNVEV (reference sequence). V dropped 6 bases and J dropped 0 bases, with 6 bases sitting between them. The CDR3 is made up of 14 amino acids. The CDR3 loop reads CASRYSSGANVLTF. For the CDR3, the DNA is TGTGCCAGCAGATACTCCTCTGGGGCCAACGTCCTGACTTTC.

The genes are TRBV5-1 and TRBJ2-1; D gene unclear. V was clipped by 0 bases and J by 6 bases, with 10 bases between them. CDR1 and CDR2 (germline): SGHRS, YFSETQ. This CDR3 spans 14 amino acids. The CDR3 sequence: CASSLGAQINEQFF. The CDR3 bases are TGCGCCAGCAGCTTGGGTGCCCAGATCAATGAGCAGTTCTTC.

V is TRBV7-2 and J is TRBJ2-1; 14 nucleotides agree with TRBD2. The CDR3 sequence is 16 residues long. The germline CDR1 and CDR2 sequences are SGHTA and FQGNSA. The V segment lost 7 bases and the J segment 8 bases; nucleotides outside the gene matches: 10. The CDR3 coding sequence is TGTGCCAGCACCCAATCCGGGACTAGCGGGAGCTATGAGCAGTTCTTC. Residues: CASTQSGTSGSYEQFF. Full variable domain (outside the CDR3, taken from reference TRBV7-2 and TRBJ2-1): GAGVSQSPSNKVTEKGKDVELRCDPISGHTALYWYRQSLGQGLEFLIYFQGNSAPDKSGLPSDRFSAERTGGSVSTLTIQRTQQEDSAVYLCASTQSGTSGSYEQFFGPGTRLTVL.

This chain uses TRBV11-1 with TRBJ2-4; possible D gene TRBD2, 7 bases. The CDR3 has 15 residues. Germline V gives CDR1 SGHAT, CDR2 FQDESV (reference sequence). Trimming took 0 bases from V and 4 from J, leaving 10 bases between them. CDR3 in DNA: TGTGCCAGCAGCTTAGCGCGGGGGCCTAAAAACATTCAGTACTTC. Residues: CASSLARGPKNIQYF.

This clone turned up a few times. The CDR3 DNA follows: TGTGCCAGTAGTATCCCCGGACTAGCGGGAGTCAATGAGCAGTTCTTC. Translated, it gives CASSIPGLAGVNEQFF. The chain couples TRBV19 to TRBJ2-1; 13 nucleotides line up with TRBD2. The CDR3 totals 16 residues. V lost 3 bases, J lost 6 bases, and 5 bases stayed unmatched. Germline V gene data show CDR1 as LNHDA and CDR2 as SQIVND (reference sequence).